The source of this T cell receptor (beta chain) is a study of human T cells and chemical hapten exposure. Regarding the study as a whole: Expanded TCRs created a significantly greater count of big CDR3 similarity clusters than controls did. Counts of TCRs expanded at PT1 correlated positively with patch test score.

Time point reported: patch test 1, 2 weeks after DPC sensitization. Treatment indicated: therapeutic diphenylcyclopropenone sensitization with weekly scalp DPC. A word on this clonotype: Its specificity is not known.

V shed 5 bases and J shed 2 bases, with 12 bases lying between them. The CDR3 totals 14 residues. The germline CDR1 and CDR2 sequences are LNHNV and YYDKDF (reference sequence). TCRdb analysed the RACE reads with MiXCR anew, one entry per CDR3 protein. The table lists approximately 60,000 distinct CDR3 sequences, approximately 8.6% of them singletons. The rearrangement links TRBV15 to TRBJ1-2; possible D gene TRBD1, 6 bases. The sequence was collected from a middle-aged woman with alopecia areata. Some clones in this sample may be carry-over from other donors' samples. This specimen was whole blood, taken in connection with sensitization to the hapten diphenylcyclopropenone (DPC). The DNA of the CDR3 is TGTGCCACCAGCTCTGGACAGATCAACTATGGCTACACCTTC. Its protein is CATSSGQINYGYTF.